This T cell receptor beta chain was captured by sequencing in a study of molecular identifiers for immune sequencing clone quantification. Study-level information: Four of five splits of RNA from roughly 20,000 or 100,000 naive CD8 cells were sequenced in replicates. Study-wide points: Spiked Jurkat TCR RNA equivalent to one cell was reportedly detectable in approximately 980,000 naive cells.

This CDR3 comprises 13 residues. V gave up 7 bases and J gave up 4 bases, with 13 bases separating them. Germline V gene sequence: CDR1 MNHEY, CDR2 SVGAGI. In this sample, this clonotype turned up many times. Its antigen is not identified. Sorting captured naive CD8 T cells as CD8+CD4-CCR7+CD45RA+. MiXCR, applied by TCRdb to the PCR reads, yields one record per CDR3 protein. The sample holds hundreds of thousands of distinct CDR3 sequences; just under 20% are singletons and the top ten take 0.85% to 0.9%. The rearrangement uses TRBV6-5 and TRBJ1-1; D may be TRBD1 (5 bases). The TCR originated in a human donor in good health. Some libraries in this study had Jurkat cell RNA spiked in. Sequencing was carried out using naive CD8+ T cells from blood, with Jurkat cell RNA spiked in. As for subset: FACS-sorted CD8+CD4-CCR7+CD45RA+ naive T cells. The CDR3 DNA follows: TGTGCCAGCACCCAGGGAGCCGGCACTGAAGCTTTCTTT. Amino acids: CASTQGAGTEAFF.